This T cell receptor (beta chain) comes out of a study of blood T cell repertoires in COVID-19. CDR1 is SGHAT, CDR2 FQNNGV, per germline. The ends were cut back, 2 bases at V and 4 bases at J, with 24 bases in the middle. The CDR3 has 19 amino acids. Generated by immunoSEQ multiplex PCR, the TCRdb table keeps only in-frame clones and is missing some. Here the sample spans roughly 160,000 clones, approximately 85% being singletons. Seattle patient enrollment occurred during active infection, with longitudinal follow-up thereafter. In its sample, this clone was seen a few times. The rearrangement uses TRBV11-2 and TRBJ1-5, with D maybe TRBD1 (5 bases). Sequenced: peripheral blood. The receptor was derived from an older man with COVID-19, enrolled during active disease. The DNA of the CDR3 is TGTGCCAGCAGCTTACCTGGGCAGGGAAAGAGCTATCGTAATCAGCCCCAGCATTTT. Encoded protein: CASSLPGQGKSYRNQPQHF.